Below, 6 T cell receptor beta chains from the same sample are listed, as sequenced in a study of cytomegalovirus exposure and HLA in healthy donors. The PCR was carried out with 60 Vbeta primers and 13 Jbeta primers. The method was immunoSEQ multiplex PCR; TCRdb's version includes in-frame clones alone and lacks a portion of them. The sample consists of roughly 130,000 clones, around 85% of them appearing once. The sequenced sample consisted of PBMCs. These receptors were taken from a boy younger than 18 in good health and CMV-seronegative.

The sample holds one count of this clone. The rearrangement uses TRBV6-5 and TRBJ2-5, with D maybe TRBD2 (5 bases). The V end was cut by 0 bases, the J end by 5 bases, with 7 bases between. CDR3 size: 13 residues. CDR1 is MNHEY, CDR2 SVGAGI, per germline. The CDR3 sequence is CASSYSERETQYF. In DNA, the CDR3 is TGTGCCAGCAGTTACTCGGAGCGGGAGACCCAGTACTTC.

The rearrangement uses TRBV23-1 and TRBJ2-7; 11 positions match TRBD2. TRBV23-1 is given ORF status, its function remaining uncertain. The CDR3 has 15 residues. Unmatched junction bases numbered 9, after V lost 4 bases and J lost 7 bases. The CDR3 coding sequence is TGCGCCAGCAGTCCTATGACTAGCGGGAAGGAGGAGCAGTACTTC. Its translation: CASSPMTSGKEEQYF.

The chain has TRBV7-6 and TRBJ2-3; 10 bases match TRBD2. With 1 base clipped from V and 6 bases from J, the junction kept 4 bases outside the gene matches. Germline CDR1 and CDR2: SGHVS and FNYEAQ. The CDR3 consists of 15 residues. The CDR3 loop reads CASSLGPSGGDTQYF. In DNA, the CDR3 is TGTGCCAGCAGCTTAGGCCCTAGCGGGGGTGATACGCAGTATTTT.

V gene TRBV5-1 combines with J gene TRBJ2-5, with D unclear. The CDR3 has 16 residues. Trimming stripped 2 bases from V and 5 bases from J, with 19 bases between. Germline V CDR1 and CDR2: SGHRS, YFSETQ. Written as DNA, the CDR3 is TGCGCCAGCAGCTTCGCCCCCATGACATCCTCGGAGACCCAGTACTTC. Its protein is CASSFAPMTSSETQYF.

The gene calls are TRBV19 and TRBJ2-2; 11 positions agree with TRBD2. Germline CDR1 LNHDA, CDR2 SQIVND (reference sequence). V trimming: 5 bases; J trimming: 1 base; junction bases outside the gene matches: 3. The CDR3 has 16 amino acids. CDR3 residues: CASSPGLAGNTGELFF. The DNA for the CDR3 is TGTGCCAGTAGTCCCGGACTAGCGGGGAACACCGGGGAGCTGTTTTTT.

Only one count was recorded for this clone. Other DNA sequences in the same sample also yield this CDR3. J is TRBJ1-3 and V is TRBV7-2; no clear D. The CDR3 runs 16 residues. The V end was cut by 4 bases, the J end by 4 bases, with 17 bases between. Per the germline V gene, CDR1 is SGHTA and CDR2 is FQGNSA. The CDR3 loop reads CASSSLRGGAGNTIYF. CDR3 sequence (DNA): TGTGCCAGCAGCTCCCTTCGGGGTGGTGCAGGAAACACCATATATTTT.